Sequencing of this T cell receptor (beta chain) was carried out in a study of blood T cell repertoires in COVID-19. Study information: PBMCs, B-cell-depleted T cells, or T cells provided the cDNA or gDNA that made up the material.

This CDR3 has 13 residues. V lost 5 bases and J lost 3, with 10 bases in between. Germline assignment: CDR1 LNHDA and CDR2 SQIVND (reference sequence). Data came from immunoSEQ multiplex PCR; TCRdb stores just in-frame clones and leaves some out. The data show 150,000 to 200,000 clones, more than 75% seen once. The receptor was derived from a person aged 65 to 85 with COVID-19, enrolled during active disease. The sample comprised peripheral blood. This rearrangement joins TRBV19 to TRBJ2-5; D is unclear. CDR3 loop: CASSSMTEETQYF. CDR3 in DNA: TGTGCCAGTAGTTCTATGACTGAAGAGACCCAGTACTTC. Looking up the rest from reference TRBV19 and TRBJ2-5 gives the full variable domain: DGGITQSPKYLFRKEGQNVTLSCEQNLNHDAMYWYRQDPGQGLRLIYYSQIVNDFQKGDIAEGYSVSREKKESFPLTVTSAQKNPTAFYLCASSSMTEETQYFGPGTRLLVL.